The source of this TCR beta chain is a study of cytomegalovirus exposure and HLA in healthy donors. In the case of this clone: As yet, its antigen is unknown.

Study-wide points: Further analysis was carried out later, and it showed several of the most significant clusters appearing linked to common viral pathogens. In a later analysis, about 17,000 TCR beta sequences were associated with HLA alleles at 0.05 false discovery rate.

Per germline, CDR1 MNHEY and CDR2 SMNVEV (reference sequence). The V and J ends lost 1 base and 7 bases respectively, with 16 bases between them. This CDR3 is 16 amino acids long. A multiplex PCR was run with 60 Vbeta primers and 13 Jbeta primers. The data were produced by immunoSEQ multiplex PCR, yet TCRdb's version contains in-frame clones alone and is incomplete. The table lists approximately 140,000 clones, approximately 80% of them singletons. V usage is TRBV27 and J usage is TRBJ1-4; unclear D gene. This TCR derives from a woman aged 45 to 65 in good health and CMV-seronegative. Source material: PBMCs. CDR3 sequence: CASSLFRLGSAEKLFF. The DNA of the CDR3 is TGTGCCAGCAGTTTATTCAGGCTCGGATCGGCTGAAAAACTGTTTTTT.